One and the same sample provided the 12 T cell receptor beta chains below, sequenced in a study of CD8 T cells in Susac syndrome. RNA, at about 0.45 to 1 ug, was reverse transcribed with random hexamers. TCRdb redid the calling of the immunoSEQ multiplex PCR reads with MiXCR, one entry per CDR3 protein. The sample has 150,000 to 200,000 distinct CDR3 sequences, 90% to 95% seen once. What was sequenced was CD4+ T cells from PBMCs. All receptors come from a human donor in good health.

This clonotype was seen just once. V usage is TRBV20-1 and J usage is TRBJ2-1; 8 bases align to TRBD1. Germline CDR1 is DFQATT and CDR2 is SNEGSKA (reference sequence). V lost 4 bases, J lost 6 bases, and 5 bases stayed unmatched. CDR3 size: 13 residues. This CDR3 is CSAKGQGTNEQFF. CDR3 bases: TGCAGTGCTAAAGGACAGGGAACCAATGAGCAGTTCTTC.

The chain is built from TRBV7-2 and TRBJ2-3; 11 positions match TRBD1. Germline lookup yields CDR1 SGHTA and CDR2 FQGNSA. V lost 4 bases and J lost 4; bases outside the gene matches: 4. This CDR3 spans 15 amino acids. The CDR3 reads CASSSPGQGADTQYF. CDR3 coding DNA: TGTGCCAGCAGCTCTCCGGGACAGGGGGCAGATACGCAGTATTTT.

The genes are TRBV3-1 and TRBJ2-5; D unresolved. The CDR3 is 13 residues long. Germline CDR1 reads LGHDT; CDR2 reads YNNKEL (reference sequence). Deletions cut 5 bases from V and 10 bases from J, with 17 bases between. Here the CDR3 reads CASSSLETRGQYF. The CDR3 nucleotides are TGTGCCAGCAGCTCCCTTGAAACTCGAGGCCAGTACTTC.

The chain uses TRBV5-1 and TRBJ2-7; 11 bases line up with TRBD2. This CDR3 has 15 residues. The germline V gene has CDR1 SGHRS and CDR2 YFSETQ. The V segment lost 4 bases and the J segment 2 bases; nucleotides outside the gene matches: 5. The CDR3 spells CASSLTSGAAYEQYF. CDR3 nucleotides: TGCGCCAGCAGCCTGACTAGCGGGGCGGCCTACGAGCAGTACTTC.

The rearrangement joins TRBV27 to TRBJ2-3; 10 bases map to TRBD1. The germline CDR1 and CDR2 sequences are MNHEY and SMNVEV (reference sequence). CDR3 size: 15 residues. Trimming removed 5 bases from V and 5 bases from J; junction bases left unmatched: 7. DNA for the CDR3: TGTGCCAGCAGTCCTTGGGGACAGGGGATAGATACGCAGTATTTT. Translated, it gives CASSPWGQGIDTQYF.

This chain links TRBV2 with TRBJ2-6, with D perhaps TRBD2 (6 bases). Trimming pared 4 bases from V and 2 bases from J, leaving 9 bases between. Germline CDR1 reads SNHLY; CDR2 reads FYNNEI. The length of the CDR3 is 15 residues. The CDR3 nucleotides read TGTGCCAGCAGTGGGAGGGAGGCTGGGGCCAACGTCCTGACTTTC. This translates into CASSGREAGANVLTF.

V gene TRBV5-1 combines with J gene TRBJ2-2; D gene unclear. The CDR3 is made up of 17 amino acids. Germline CDR1 is SGHRS and CDR2 is YFSETQ. V lost 2 bases and J 3 bases, leaving 17 bases between the germline ends. For the CDR3, the DNA is TGCGCCAGCAGCTTCGGCGCAGCCCAAAGGGACACCGGGGAGCTGTTTTTT. Its translation: CASSFGAAQRDTGELFF.

The V call is TRBV15, the J call TRBJ2-7, with 7 bases matching TRBD2. CDR3 length: 15 residues. Trimming took 1 base from V and 4 from J; bases not matched to a gene: 7. CDR1 and CDR2 from the germline V gene are LNHNV and YYDKDF (reference sequence). As DNA, the CDR3 is TGTGCCACCAGCAGAGGAACGGGAGGCCAATACGAGCAGTACTTC. Residues: CATSRGTGGQYEQYF.

The genes are TRBV7-3 and TRBJ1-6; D unresolved. Germline V CDR1 and CDR2: SGHTA, FQGTGA. V lost 0 bases and J lost 9, with 12 bases in between. The CDR3 length is 15 residues. DNA of the CDR3: TGTGCCAGCAGCTTAACCCCCACTCAAAGTTCACCCCTCCACTTT. Protein product: CASSLTPTQSSPLHF.

In its sample, this clonotype was seen once. This chain links TRBV6-5 with TRBJ2-7; weak D call: TRBD1 (6 bases). CDR3 length: 13 residues. V lost 6 bases and J lost 5, with 14 bases in between. Germline V lookup: CDR1 MNHEY, CDR2 SVGAGI. CDR3 sequence (DNA): TGTGCCAGCAGACAGGGTATCAGCCACGAGCAGTACTTC. It specifies CASRQGISHEQYF.

The chain carries TRBV18 and TRBJ1-1, with TRBD1 as a possible D gene (5 bases). The germline gives CDR1 KGHSH, CDR2 LQKENI. V was cut by 2 bases and J by 1 base, with 14 bases left in between. This CDR3 region has 16 residues. The CDR3 region has the DNA TGTGCCAGCTCACCAACCTCCCAGGGCACGAACACTGAAGCTTTCTTT. It translates to CASSPTSQGTNTEAFF.

The chain employs TRBV4-1 and TRBJ1-2; D call uncertain. Germline CDR1 MGHRA, CDR2 YSYEKL. This CDR3 spans 16 amino acids. V lost 0 bases, J lost 0 bases, and 11 bases lay in between. CDR3 coding DNA: TGCGCCAGCAGCCAAGACGAGGGTACGGCTAACTATGGCTACACCTTC. This translates into CASSQDEGTANYGYTF.